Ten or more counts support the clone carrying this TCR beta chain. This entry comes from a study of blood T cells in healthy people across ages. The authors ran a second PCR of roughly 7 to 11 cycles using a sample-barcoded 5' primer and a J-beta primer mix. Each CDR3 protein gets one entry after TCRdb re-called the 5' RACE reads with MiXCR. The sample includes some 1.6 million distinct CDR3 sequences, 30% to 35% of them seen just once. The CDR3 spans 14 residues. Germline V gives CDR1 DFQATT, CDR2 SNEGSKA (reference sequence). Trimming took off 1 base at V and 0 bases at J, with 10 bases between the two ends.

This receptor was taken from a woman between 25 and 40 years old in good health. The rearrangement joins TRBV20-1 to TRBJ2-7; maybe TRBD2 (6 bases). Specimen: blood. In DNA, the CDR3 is TGCAGTGCTAGAGCGGACGGGAGCTCCTACGAGCAGTACTTC. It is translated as CSARADGSSYEQYF.